These 31 T cell receptor beta chains were all obtained from the same sample, sequenced in a study of monozygotic twins with inflammatory bowel disease. TCRdb reprocessed the 5' RACE reads, with one entry per CDR3 protein and no DNA. The listing records 300,000 to 450,000 distinct CDR3 sequences. Sequenced input: blood. The source of these receptors is a human donor with ulcerative colitis or Crohn's disease, or a healthy co-twin of an affected twin (not recorded which).

J is TRBJ1-2 and V is TRBV12-3 or TRBV12-4. This CDR3 region has 13 residues. CDR3 protein: CASSLEDGYGYTF.

The chain is built from TRBV7-9 and TRBJ1-3; the D call of TRBD1 rests on TCRdb alone, since no DNA is present to check it. The CDR3 totals 15 residues. Germline values: CDR1 SEHNR, CDR2 FQNEAQ (reference sequence). This CDR3 is CASWGQRISGNTIYF.

This sequence joins TRBV5-1 and TRBJ2-5. CDR1 SGHRS and CDR2 YFSETQ come from the germline V gene. The length of the CDR3 is 15 residues. CDR3 sequence reads: CASSLAGRRQETQYF. The whole variable domain, filled in from reference TRBV5-1 and TRBJ2-5, reads KAGVTQTPRYLIKTRGQQVTLSCSPISGHRSVSWYQQTPGQGLQFLFEYFSETQRNKGNFPGRFSGRQFSNSRSEMNVSTLELGDSALYLCASSLAGRRQETQYFGPGTRLLVL.

CDR3 sequence reads: CASSLQQGISSSYNEQFF. The V call is TRBV5-1, the J call TRBJ2-1; checking the TCRdb D call of TRBD1 is not possible without DNA. This CDR3 region has 18 residues. CDR1 and CDR2 (germline): SGHRS, YFSETQ.

CDR3 loop: CASSGGGPSNEQFF. The V call is TRBV5-1, the J call TRBJ2-1; TCRdb designates TRBD1, a call that cannot be tested without DNA. Per the germline V gene, CDR1 is SGHRS and CDR2 is YFSETQ. There are 14 residues in the CDR3.

V gene TRBV20-1 combines with J gene TRBJ2-3; TCRdb picks TRBD1, but there is no DNA to check that call. Germline lookup yields CDR1 DFQATT and CDR2 SNEGSKA (reference sequence). CDR3 length: 14 residues. The CDR3 sequence is CSARQGRGTDTQYF.

The CDR3 loop is CASSPPVHYSNQPQHF. This chain links TRBV18 with TRBJ1-5. The CDR3 runs to 16 residues. The V gene's germline CDR1 is KGHSH and CDR2 LQKENI.

This chain uses TRBV29-1 with TRBJ2-3; the D call of TRBD2 rests on TCRdb alone, since no DNA is present to check it. Germline CDR1 and CDR2: SQVTM and ANQGSEA. This CDR3 has 15 amino acids. This CDR3 reads CSVEGTSGGIDTQYF.

The chain couples TRBV5-1 to TRBJ2-3; TCRdb proposes TRBD2, but this gene call is untestable without DNA. From germline, CDR1 is SGHRS and CDR2 YFSETQ. CDR3 size: 15 residues. CDR3 sequence reads: CASRPSGESTDTQYF.

The V call is TRBV21-1, the J call TRBJ1-6. TRBV21-1 is labeled a pseudogene. CDR3 length: 15 residues. CDR3 amino acids: CASSNDCSYNSPLHF.

CDR3 in amino acids: CASSFTGPSNLPQHF. The chain is built from TRBV7-8 and TRBJ1-5; as DNA is missing, the TRBD1 call by TCRdb cannot be tested. In germline, CDR1 is SGHVS, CDR2 FQNEAQ. The CDR3 consists of 15 residues.

The chain joins TRBV7-9 to TRBJ1-1. The CDR3 has 14 amino acids. Germline CDR1 and CDR2: SEHNR and FQNEAQ (reference sequence). The CDR3 spells CASSLVAGTTEAFF.

The V call is TRBV5-1, the J call TRBJ2-5; the TCRdb D gene call, TRBD1, has no DNA to confirm it. The CDR3 covers 15 residues. Germline lookup yields CDR1 SGHRS and CDR2 YFSETQ. CDR3 region: CASSTGTGTGETQYF.

V and J are TRBV7-6 and TRBJ1-1; TCRdb selects TRBD1, and the lack of DNA leaves this call unchecked. This CDR3 is built from 15 residues. In germline, CDR1 is SGHVS, CDR2 FNYEAQ. The CDR3 sequence: CASSFGGGGSTEAFF.

The chain's CDR3 is CASSQDQSKTQYF. The chain recombines TRBV4-2 with TRBJ2-5. The CDR3 runs 13 residues. From germline, CDR1 is LGHNA and CDR2 YNFKEQ.

The chain's CDR3 is CASSQGNIRSQYF. This chain connects TRBV4-1 to TRBJ2-5. The CDR3 spans 13 residues. Germline CDR1 and CDR2: MGHRA and YSYEKL.

The V and J genes are TRBV10-3 and TRBJ1-2; the TRBD1 assignment by TCRdb is unverifiable without DNA. Germline loops: CDR1 ENHRY, CDR2 SYGVKD. CDR3 size: 15 residues. CDR3 sequence reads: CAISDGQGNGSGYTF.

The V gene is TRBV9, the J gene TRBJ2-1. CDR3 size: 16 residues. Germline loops: CDR1 SGDLS, CDR2 YYNGEE. The CDR3 here is CASSVGAQSSYNEQFF.

The chain is built from TRBV12-3 or TRBV12-4 and TRBJ2-7; TCRdb gives TRBD1 as the D gene, but with no DNA this cannot be confirmed. The CDR3 spans 15 residues. The CDR3 reads CASTLGSGPSYEQYF.

The chain joins TRBV5-4 to TRBJ2-1; TCRdb's D call of TRBD2 is untestable without DNA. Germline V gene sequence: CDR1 SGHNT, CDR2 YYREEE (reference sequence). This CDR3 is 16 amino acids long. The CDR3 is CASSRTTSGTYNEQFF.

The CDR3 region is CASGSWPGTGIDEQFF. The chain is built from TRBV12-5 and TRBJ2-1; the D call of TRBD1 rests on TCRdb alone, since no DNA is present to check it. Germline CDR1 and CDR2: LGHNT and FRNRAP. This CDR3 has 16 residues.

This chain joins TRBV6-5 and TRBJ1-6; TCRdb proposes TRBD1, but this gene call is untestable without DNA. The length of the CDR3 is 15 residues. The V gene's germline CDR1 is MNHEY and CDR2 SVGAGI. The chain's CDR3 is CASSSGTGGNSPLHF.

V usage is TRBV5-1 and J usage is TRBJ1-1. The CDR3 extends over 16 amino acids. Looked up from germline, CDR1 is SGHRS and CDR2 is YFSETQ. The CDR3 sequence is CASSLGWRVVNTEAFF.

The rearrangement links TRBV5-1 to TRBJ2-2; the TCRdb call, TRBD1, lacks DNA for checking. The CDR3 has 16 residues. CDR1 and CDR2 from the germline V gene are SGHRS and YFSETQ. The CDR3 spells CASSLLTGGSTGELFF.

The V and J genes are TRBV5-6 and TRBJ2-2; the TCRdb D gene call, TRBD1, has no DNA to confirm it. The length of the CDR3 is 13 residues. The germline V gene has CDR1 SGHDT and CDR2 YYEEEE. The CDR3 here is CASAGENTGELFF. Full variable domain (outside the CDR3, taken from reference TRBV5-6 and TRBJ2-2): DAGVTQSPTHLIKTRGQQVTLRCSPKSGHDTVSWYQQALGQGPQFIFQYYEEEERQRGNFPDRFSGHQFPNYSSELNVNALLLGDSALYLCASAGENTGELFFGEGSRLTVL.

The chain employs TRBV11-2 and TRBJ2-7; TCRdb's assignment of TRBD1 cannot be checked, as there is no DNA. The germline gives CDR1 SGHAT, CDR2 FQNNGV. The CDR3 extends over 14 amino acids. This CDR3 is CASSRGGGGYEQYF.

The chain uses TRBV20-1 and TRBJ2-1; the TCRdb D gene call, TRBD2, has no DNA to confirm it. CDR1 and CDR2 (germline): DFQATT, SNEGSKA (reference sequence). This CDR3 spans 15 amino acids. This chain's CDR3 is CSAPAGLAVYNEQFF.

The rearrangement links TRBV6-5 to TRBJ2-7; TCRdb selects TRBD2, and the lack of DNA leaves this call unchecked. CDR1 MNHEY and CDR2 SVGAGI come from the germline V gene. CDR3 size: 13 residues. This CDR3 reads CASTYGEGYEQYF.

The V gene is TRBV6-5, the J gene TRBJ1-1; checking the TCRdb D call of TRBD1 is not possible without DNA. Per germline, CDR1 MNHEY and CDR2 SVGAGI. This CDR3 comprises 18 residues. CDR3: CASSYSPVQRVVGTEAFF.

The CDR3 loop reads CASSPPGTARETQYF. The chain links TRBV18 to TRBJ2-5; there is no DNA to check the TCRdb D call of TRBD2. The CDR3 totals 15 residues. The germline V gene encodes CDR1 KGHSH and CDR2 LQKENI.

V usage is TRBV28 and J usage is TRBJ2-4. This CDR3 is 13 amino acids long. Germline values: CDR1 MDHEN, CDR2 SYDVKM. The CDR3 is CASSSDPADIQYF.